This entry is about one T cell receptor beta chain. What it recognizes is unknown. The sample is drawn from a study of T cell responses to AZD1222 COVID-19 vaccine. General observations from the study: Distributed over spike, vaccine-associated CD4 TCRs predominated at 160-218 and 743-854.

The germline CDR1 and CDR2 sequences are KGHSH and LQKENI. The CDR3 runs 15 residues. The ends lost 1 base at V and 7 bases at J; junction bases unmatched: 6. Clones were sequenced by immunoSEQ multiplex PCR, and TCRdb holds only the in-frame ones, with some missing. The sample carries about 130,000 clones, approximately 94% recorded once. Sequencing was performed on peripheral blood, taken on day 0 of AZD1222 vaccination. This clonotype was sampled from an adult in good health. This chain connects TRBV18 to TRBJ1-4; 7 bases map to TRBD1. CDR3 sequence (DNA): TGTGCCAGCTCACCACAGAACAGGGACAGTGAAAAACTGTTTTTT. The encoded protein is CASSPQNRDSEKLFF.